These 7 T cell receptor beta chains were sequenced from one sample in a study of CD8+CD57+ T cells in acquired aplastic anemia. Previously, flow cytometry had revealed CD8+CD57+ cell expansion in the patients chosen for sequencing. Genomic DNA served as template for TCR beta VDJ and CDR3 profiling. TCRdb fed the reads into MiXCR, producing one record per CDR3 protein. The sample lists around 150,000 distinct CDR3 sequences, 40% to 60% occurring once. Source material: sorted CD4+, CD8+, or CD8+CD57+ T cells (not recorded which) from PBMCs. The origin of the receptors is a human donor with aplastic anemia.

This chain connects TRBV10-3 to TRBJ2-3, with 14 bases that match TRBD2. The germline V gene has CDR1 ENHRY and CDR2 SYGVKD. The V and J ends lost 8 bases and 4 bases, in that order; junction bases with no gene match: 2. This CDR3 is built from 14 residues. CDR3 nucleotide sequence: TGTGCCATCGGGACTAGCGGGAGCCCAGATACGCAGTATTTT. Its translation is CAIGTSGSPDTQYF.

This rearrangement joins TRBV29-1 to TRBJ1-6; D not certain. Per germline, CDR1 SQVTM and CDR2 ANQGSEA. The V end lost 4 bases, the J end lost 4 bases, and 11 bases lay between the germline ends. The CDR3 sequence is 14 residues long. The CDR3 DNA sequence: TGCAGCGTTGCGGAGGGCCAGTATAATTCACCCCTCCACTTT. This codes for CSVAEGQYNSPLHF.

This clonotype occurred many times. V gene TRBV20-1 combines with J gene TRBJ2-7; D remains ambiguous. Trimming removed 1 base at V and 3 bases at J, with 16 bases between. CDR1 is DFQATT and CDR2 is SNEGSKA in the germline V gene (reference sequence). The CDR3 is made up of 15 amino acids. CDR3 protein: CSARAPTGPFYEQYF. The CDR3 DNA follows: TGCAGTGCTAGAGCTCCAACGGGCCCATTCTACGAGCAGTACTTC.

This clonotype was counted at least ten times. CDR3 in DNA: TGTGCCAGCAGCTTAAGGGTTTCTGAGGGCGAGCAGTACTTC. Translation gives CASSLRVSEGEQYF. The chain links TRBV7-8 to TRBJ2-7, with D perhaps matching TRBD2 (5 bases). Between the trimmed V and J ends, which lost 2 bases and 6 bases, there was a span of 14 bases. The CDR3 spans 14 residues. CDR1 SGHVS and CDR2 FQNEAQ come from the germline V gene.

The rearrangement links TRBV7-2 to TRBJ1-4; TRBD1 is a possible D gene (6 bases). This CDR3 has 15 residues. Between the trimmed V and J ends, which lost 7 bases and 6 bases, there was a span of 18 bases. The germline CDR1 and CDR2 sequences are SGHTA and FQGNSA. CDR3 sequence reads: CASTPGGRDHEKLFF. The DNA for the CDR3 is TGTGCCAGCACCCCGGGGGGCAGGGACCATGAAAAACTGTTTTTT.

CDR3 sequence reads: CSVQPSSYEQYF. DNA for the CDR3: TGCAGCGTTCAACCAAGCTCCTACGAGCAGTACTTC. This rearrangement joins TRBV29-1 to TRBJ2-7; D not resolved. CDR1 is SQVTM and CDR2 is ANQGSEA in the germline V gene. CDR3 length: 12 residues. Trimming cost V 5 bases and J 0 bases, with 8 bases left between them.

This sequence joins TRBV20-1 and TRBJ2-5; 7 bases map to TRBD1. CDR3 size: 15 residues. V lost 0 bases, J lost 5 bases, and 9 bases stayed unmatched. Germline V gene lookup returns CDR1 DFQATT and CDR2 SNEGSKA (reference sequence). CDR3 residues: CSARDRNRGGETQYF. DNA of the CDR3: TGCAGTGCTAGAGATCGAAACAGGGGCGGGGAGACCCAGTACTTC.